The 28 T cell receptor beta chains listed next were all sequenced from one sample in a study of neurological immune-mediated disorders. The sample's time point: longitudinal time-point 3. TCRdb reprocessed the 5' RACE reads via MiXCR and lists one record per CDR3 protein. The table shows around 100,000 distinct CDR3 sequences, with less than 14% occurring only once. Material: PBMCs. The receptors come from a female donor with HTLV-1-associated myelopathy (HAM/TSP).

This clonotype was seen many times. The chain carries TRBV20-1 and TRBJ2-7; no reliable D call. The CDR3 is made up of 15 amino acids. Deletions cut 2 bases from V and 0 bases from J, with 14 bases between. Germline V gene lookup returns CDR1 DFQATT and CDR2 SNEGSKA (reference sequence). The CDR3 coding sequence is TGCAGTGCTAGAACCGGTTCCCTCAGCTCCTACGAGCAGTACTTC. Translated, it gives CSARTGSLSSYEQYF.

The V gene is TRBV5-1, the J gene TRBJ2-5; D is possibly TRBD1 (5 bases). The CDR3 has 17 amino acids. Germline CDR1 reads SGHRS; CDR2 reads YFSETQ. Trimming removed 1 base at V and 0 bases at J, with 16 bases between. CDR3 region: CASSLSTLLDNQETQYF. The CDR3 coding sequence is TGCGCCAGCAGCTTGTCAACACTCCTGGACAACCAAGAGACCCAGTACTTC.

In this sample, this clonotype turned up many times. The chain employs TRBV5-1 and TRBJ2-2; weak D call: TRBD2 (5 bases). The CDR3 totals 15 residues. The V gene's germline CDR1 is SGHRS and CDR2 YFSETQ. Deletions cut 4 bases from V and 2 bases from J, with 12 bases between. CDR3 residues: CASSTLRGNTGELFF. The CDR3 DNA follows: TGCGCCAGCAGCACCTTACGGGGAAACACCGGGGAGCTGTTTTTT.

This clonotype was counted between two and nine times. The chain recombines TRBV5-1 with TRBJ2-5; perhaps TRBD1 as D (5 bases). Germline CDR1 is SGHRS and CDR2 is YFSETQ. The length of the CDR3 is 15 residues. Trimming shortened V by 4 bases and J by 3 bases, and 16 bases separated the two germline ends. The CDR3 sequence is CASSKKQVLEETQYF. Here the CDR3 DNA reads TGCGCCAGCAGCAAAAAACAGGTTCTGGAAGAGACCCAGTACTTC.

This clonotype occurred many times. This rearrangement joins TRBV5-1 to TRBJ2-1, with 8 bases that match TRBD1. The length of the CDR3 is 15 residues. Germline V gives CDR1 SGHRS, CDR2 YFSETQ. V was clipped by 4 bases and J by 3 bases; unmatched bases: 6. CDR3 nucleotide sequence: TGCGCCAGCAGCGGAGAGGGACAGGTCTACAATGAGCAGTTCTTC. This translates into CASSGEGQVYNEQFF.

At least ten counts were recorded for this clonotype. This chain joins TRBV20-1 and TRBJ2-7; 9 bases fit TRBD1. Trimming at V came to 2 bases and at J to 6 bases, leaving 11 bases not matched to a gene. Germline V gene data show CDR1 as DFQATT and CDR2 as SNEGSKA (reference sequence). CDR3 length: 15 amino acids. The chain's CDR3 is CSARQAPGQGGEQYF. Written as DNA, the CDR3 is TGCAGTGCTAGACAAGCACCGGGACAGGGAGGCGAGCAGTACTTC.

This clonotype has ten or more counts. The CDR3 here is CASSVQEGTDTQYF. The CDR3 nucleotides are TGTGCCAGCAGTGTCCAGGAGGGGACAGATACGCAGTATTTT. The V gene is TRBV2, the J gene TRBJ2-3, with D maybe TRBD2 (6 bases). Trimming took 4 bases from V and 3 from J, leaving 11 bases between them. The CDR3 covers 14 residues. Germline V gene lookup returns CDR1 SNHLY and CDR2 FYNNEI.

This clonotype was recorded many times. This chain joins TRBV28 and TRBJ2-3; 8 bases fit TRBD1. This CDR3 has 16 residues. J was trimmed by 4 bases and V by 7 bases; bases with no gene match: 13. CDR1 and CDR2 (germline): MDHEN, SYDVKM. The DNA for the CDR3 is TGTGCCAGCATCCCAGGACAGGGTAAAAAGGCAGATACGCAGTATTTT. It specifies CASIPGQGKKADTQYF.

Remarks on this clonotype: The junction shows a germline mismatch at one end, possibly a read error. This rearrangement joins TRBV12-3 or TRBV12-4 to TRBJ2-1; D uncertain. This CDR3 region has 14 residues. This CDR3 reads CASGLGNSYNEQFF. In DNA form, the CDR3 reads TGTGCCAGCGGTTTGGGTAATTCCTACAATGAGCAGTTCTTC.

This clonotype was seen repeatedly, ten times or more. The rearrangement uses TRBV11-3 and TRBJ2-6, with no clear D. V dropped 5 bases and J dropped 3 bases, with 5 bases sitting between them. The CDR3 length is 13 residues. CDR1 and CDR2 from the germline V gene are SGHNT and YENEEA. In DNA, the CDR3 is TGTGCCAGCAGCCCCTATGGGGCCAACGTCCTGACTTTC. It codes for CASSPYGANVLTF.

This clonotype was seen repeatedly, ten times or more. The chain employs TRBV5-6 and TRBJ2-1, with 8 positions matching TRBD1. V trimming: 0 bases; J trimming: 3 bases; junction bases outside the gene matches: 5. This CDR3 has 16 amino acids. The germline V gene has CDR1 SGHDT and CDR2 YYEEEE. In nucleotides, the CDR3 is TGTGCCAGCAGCTTGGACAGGGGGACCCTCTACAATGAGCAGTTCTTC. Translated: CASSLDRGTLYNEQFF.

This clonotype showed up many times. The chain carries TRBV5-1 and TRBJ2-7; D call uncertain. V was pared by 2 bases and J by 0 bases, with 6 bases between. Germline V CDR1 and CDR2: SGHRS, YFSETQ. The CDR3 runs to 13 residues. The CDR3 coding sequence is TGCGCCAGCAGCTTTACCAGCTCCTACGAGCAGTACTTC. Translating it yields CASSFTSSYEQYF.

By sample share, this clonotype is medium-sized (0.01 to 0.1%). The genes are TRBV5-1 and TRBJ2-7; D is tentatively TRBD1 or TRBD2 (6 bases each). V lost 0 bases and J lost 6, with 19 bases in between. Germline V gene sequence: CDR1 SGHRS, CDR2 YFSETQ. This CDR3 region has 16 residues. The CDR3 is CASSLAGAQPPGEQYF. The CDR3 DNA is TGCGCCAGCAGCTTGGCGGGGGCTCAGCCTCCCGGCGAGCAGTACTTC.

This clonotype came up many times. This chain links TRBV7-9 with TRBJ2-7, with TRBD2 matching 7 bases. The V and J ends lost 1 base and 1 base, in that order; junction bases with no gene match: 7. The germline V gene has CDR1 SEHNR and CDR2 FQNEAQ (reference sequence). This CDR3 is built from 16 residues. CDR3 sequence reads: CASSLGSGLNSYEQYF. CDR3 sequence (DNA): TGTGCCAGCAGCTTAGGTAGCGGGCTGAATTCCTACGAGCAGTACTTC.

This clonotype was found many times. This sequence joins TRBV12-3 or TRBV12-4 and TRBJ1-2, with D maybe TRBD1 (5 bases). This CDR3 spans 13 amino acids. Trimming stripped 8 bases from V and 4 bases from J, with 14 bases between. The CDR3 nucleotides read TGTGCCAGCCGAAGGGAGGGGACCTATGGCTACACCTTC. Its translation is CASRREGTYGYTF.

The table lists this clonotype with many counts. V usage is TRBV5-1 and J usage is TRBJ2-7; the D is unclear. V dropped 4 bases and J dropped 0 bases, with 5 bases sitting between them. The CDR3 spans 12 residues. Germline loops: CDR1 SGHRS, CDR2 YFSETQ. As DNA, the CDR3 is TGCGCCAGCAGCGTCGACTCCTACGAGCAGTACTTC. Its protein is CASSVDSYEQYF.

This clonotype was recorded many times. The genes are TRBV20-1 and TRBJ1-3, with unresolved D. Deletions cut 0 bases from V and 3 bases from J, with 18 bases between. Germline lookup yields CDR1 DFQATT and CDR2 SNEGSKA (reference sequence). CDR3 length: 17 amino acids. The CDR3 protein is CSARDLSHGRRGNTIYF. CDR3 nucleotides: TGCAGTGCTAGAGATTTGAGTCACGGCCGCCGTGGAAACACCATATATTTT.

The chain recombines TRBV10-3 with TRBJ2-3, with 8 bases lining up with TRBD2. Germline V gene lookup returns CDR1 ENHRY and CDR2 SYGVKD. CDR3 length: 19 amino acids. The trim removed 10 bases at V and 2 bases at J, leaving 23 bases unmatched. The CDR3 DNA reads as TGTGCCAGCGGCGGAAGCTCGGAAACACGGCGGGGGGACACAGATACGCAGTATTTT. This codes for CASGGSSETRRGDTDTQYF.

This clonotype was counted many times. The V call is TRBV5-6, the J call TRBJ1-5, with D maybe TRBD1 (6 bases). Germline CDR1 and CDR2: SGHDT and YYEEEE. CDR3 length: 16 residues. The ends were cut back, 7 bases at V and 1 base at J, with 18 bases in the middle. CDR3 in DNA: TGTGCCAGCTCCCGCAGGGGAACCTCAAGCAATCAGCCCCAGCATTTT. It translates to CASSRRGTSSNQPQHF.

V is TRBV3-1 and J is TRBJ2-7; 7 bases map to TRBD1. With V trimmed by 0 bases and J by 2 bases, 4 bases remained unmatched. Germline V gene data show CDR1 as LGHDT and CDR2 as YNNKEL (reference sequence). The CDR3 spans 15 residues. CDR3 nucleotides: TGTGCCAGCAGCCAAGAGACGGGACAGACCTACGAGCAGTACTTC. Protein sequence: CASSQETGQTYEQYF.

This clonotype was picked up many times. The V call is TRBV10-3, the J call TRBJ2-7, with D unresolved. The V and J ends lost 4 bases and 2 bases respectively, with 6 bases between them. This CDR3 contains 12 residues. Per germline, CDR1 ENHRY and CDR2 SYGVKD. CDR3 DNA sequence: TGTGCCATCAGTGCACAGACCTACGAGCAGTACTTC. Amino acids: CAISAQTYEQYF.

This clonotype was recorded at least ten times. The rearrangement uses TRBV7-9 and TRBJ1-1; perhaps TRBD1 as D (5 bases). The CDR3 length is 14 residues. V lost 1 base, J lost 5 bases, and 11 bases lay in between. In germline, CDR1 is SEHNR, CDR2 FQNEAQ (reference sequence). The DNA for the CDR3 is TGTGCCAGCAGCTTAGTCCAGGGATTGACTGAAGCTTTCTTT. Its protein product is CASSLVQGLTEAFF.

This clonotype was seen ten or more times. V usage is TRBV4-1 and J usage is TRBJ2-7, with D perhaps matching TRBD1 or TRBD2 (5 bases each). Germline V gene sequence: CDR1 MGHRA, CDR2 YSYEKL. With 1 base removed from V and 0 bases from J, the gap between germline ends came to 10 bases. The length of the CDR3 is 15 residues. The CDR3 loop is CASSQGGTASYEQYF. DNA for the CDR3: TGCGCCAGCAGCCAAGGGGGGACGGCCTCCTACGAGCAGTACTTC.

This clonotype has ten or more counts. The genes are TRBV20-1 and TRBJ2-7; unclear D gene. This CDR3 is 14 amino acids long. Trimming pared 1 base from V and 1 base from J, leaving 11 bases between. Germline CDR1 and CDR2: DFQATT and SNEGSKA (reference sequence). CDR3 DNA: TGCAGTGCTAGAGGGCCGAACTTATCCTACGAGCAGTACTTC. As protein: CSARGPNLSYEQYF.

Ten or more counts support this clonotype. The CDR3 region has the DNA TGTGCCAGCGAACAGGGGGCAGGCGGGGAGCTGTTTTTT. It is translated as CASEQGAGGELFF. This chain links TRBV6-6 with TRBJ2-2; TRBD1 agrees at 9 bases. The CDR3 has 13 amino acids. Trimming at V came to 8 bases and at J to 7 bases, leaving 5 bases not matched to a gene. Germline CDR1 MNHNY, CDR2 SVGAGI (reference sequence).

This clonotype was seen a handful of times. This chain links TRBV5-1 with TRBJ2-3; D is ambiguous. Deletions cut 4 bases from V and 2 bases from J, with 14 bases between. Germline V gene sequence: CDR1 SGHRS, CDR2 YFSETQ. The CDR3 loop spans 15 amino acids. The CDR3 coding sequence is TGCGCCAGCAGCGTTCCCCGACAACACACAGATACGCAGTATTTT. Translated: CASSVPRQHTDTQYF.

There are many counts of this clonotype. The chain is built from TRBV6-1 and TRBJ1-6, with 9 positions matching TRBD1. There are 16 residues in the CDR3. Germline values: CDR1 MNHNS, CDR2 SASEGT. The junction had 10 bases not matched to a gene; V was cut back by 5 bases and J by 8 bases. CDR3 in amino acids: CASSKTGGGADSPLHF. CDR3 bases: TGTGCCAGCAGTAAGACAGGGGGGGGAGCAGATTCACCCCTCCACTTT.

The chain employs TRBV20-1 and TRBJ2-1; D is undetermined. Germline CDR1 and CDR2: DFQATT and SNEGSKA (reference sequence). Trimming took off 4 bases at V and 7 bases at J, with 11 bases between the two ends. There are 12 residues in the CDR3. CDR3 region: CSAIETWNEQFF. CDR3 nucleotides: TGCAGTGCTATCGAGACTTGGAATGAGCAGTTCTTC.